This is a list of T cell receptor beta chains from one sample in a study of blood T cell repertoires in COVID-19. Clones were read by immunoSEQ multiplex PCR, and TCRdb kept only the in-frame ones, dropping some. The data hold approximately 300,000 clones, with around 83% observed a single time. What was sequenced was peripheral blood. The receptors derive from a woman between 50 and 59 years old with acute or convalescent COVID-19. CDR3s include the opening cysteine and the closing phenylalanine or tryptophan. The order of the fields is V gene, clone size, J gene, D gene, CDR3 protein, CDR3 DNA. A D gene is named only where the DNA matches it firmly. Size values are once, few and many counts, or a class for expanded clones, and some rows have none.

v_gene: TRBV2; abundance: few; j_gene: TRBJ2-1; d_gene: -; CDR3aa: CASSEETGQFF; CDR3nt: TGTGCCAGCAGTGAAGAGACAGGGCAGTTCTTC
v_gene: TRBV24-1; abundance: -; j_gene: TRBJ1-5; d_gene: -; CDR3aa: CATSDRAEQPQHF; CDR3nt: TGTGCCACCAGTGATAGAGCGGAACAGCCCCAGCATTTT
v_gene: TRBV7-2; abundance: once; j_gene: TRBJ1-4; d_gene: -; CDR3aa: CASSFSMDEKLFF; CDR3nt: TGTGCCAGCAGCTTCTCTATGGATGAAAAACTGTTTTTT
v_gene: TRBV2; abundance: once; j_gene: TRBJ1-1; d_gene: -; CDR3aa: CASRQTGDTEAFF; CDR3nt: TGTGCCAGCAGACAGACAGGCGACACTGAAGCTTTCTTT
v_gene: TRBV6-4; abundance: -; j_gene: TRBJ2-1; d_gene: TRBD2; CDR3aa: CASTLAASGDNEQFF; CDR3nt: TGTGCCAGCACTCTAGCGGCTAGCGGTGACAATGAGCAGTTCTTC
v_gene: TRBV7-3; abundance: -; j_gene: TRBJ1-2; d_gene: -; CDR3aa: CASSHLGAYGYTF; CDR3nt: TGTGCCAGCAGCCACTTAGGGGCCTATGGCTACACCTTC
v_gene: TRBV30; abundance: once; j_gene: TRBJ1-3; d_gene: -; CDR3aa: CAWSVQPGNTIYF; CDR3nt: TGTGCCTGGAGTGTACAGCCGGGAAACACCATATATTTT
v_gene: TRBV30; abundance: once; j_gene: TRBJ1-6; d_gene: TRBD1; CDR3aa: CAWRGTERNSPLHF; CDR3nt: TGTGCCTGGAGAGGGACAGAACGAAATTCACCCCTCCACTTT
v_gene: TRBV5-4; abundance: -; j_gene: TRBJ2-3; d_gene: -; CDR3aa: CASSPGLASTDTQYF; CDR3nt: TGTGCCAGCAGCCCGGGACTCGCTAGCACAGATACGCAGTATTTT
v_gene: TRBV29-1; abundance: -; j_gene: TRBJ1-4; d_gene: TRBD1; CDR3aa: CSVVSPVDRESTNEKLFF; CDR3nt: TGCAGCGTTGTCTCCCCAGTGGACAGGGAGTCAACTAATGAAAAACTGTTTTTT
v_gene: TRBV7-2; abundance: -; j_gene: TRBJ1-1; d_gene: TRBD1; CDR3aa: CASSSGTGVGEAFF; CDR3nt: TGTGCCAGCAGCTCCGGGACAGGGGTAGGGGAAGCTTTCTTT
v_gene: TRBV12-1; abundance: once; j_gene: TRBJ2-5; d_gene: -; CDR3aa: CASSLRASGRETQYF; CDR3nt: TGTGCCAGCTCCTTAAGGGCTAGCGGGAGGGAGACCCAGTACTTC
v_gene: TRBV5-1; abundance: -; j_gene: TRBJ1-1; d_gene: TRBD1; CDR3aa: CASTWDSLNTEAFF; CDR3nt: TGCGCCAGCACCTGGGACAGCTTGAACACTGAAGCTTTCTTT
v_gene: TRBV7-6; abundance: -; j_gene: TRBJ2-3; d_gene: TRBD2; CDR3aa: CASSYPGTSGAGDTQYF; CDR3nt: TGTGCCAGCAGCTACCCCGGGACTAGCGGCGCCGGAGATACGCAGTATTTT
v_gene: TRBV7-2; abundance: -; j_gene: TRBJ2-7; d_gene: -; CDR3aa: CASSLAQSGAYEQYF; CDR3nt: TGTGCCAGCAGCTTAGCGCAAAGCGGAGCTTATGAGCAGTACTTC
v_gene: TRBV7-3; abundance: -; j_gene: TRBJ2-7; d_gene: TRBD1; CDR3aa: CASSTYADRDEQYF; CDR3nt: TGTGCCAGCAGCACATATGCGGACAGGGACGAGCAGTACTTC
v_gene: TRBV7-9; abundance: -; j_gene: TRBJ2-3; d_gene: -; CDR3aa: CASSRDTITDTQYF; CDR3nt: TGTGCCAGCAGCCGCGACACGATCACAGATACGCAGTATTTT
v_gene: TRBV7-2; abundance: -; j_gene: TRBJ1-4; d_gene: -; CDR3aa: CASGGEKLFF; CDR3nt: TGTGCCAGTGGGGGGGAAAAACTGTTTTTT
v_gene: TRBV5-4; abundance: once; j_gene: TRBJ2-7; d_gene: TRBD1; CDR3aa: CASSLGQGVTYEQYF; CDR3nt: TGTGCCAGCAGCTTGGGACAGGGCGTCACCTACGAGCAGTACTTC
v_gene: TRBV6-5; abundance: once; j_gene: TRBJ1-2; d_gene: -; CDR3aa: CASSKLTNYGYTF; CDR3nt: TGTGCCAGCAGTAAACTGACAAACTATGGCTACACCTTC
v_gene: TRBV18; abundance: -; j_gene: TRBJ2-3; d_gene: -; CDR3aa: CASSPQALGSTDTQYF; CDR3nt: TGTGCCAGCTCACCACAAGCGTTAGGTAGCACAGATACGCAGTATTTT
v_gene: TRBV20-1; abundance: -; j_gene: TRBJ2-3; d_gene: -; CDR3aa: CSASSLTGGTDTQYF; CDR3nt: TGCAGTGCTAGTTCCCTAACGGGGGGCACAGATACGCAGTATTTT
v_gene: TRBV6-5; abundance: -; j_gene: TRBJ1-2; d_gene: -; CDR3aa: CASRGGRDYGYTF; CDR3nt: TGTGCCAGCAGGGGAGGCAGGGACTATGGCTACACCTTC
v_gene: TRBV2; abundance: -; j_gene: TRBJ2-5; d_gene: -; CDR3aa: CASRLGGGGVQETQYF; CDR3nt: TGTGCCAGCAGGTTGGGTGGAGGGGGCGTCCAGGAGACCCAGTACTTC
v_gene: TRBV7-2; abundance: -; j_gene: TRBJ2-1; d_gene: TRBD2; CDR3aa: CASSSRTSSYNEQFF; CDR3nt: TGTGCCAGCAGCTCCCGGACTAGCTCCTACAATGAGCAGTTCTTC
v_gene: TRBV18; abundance: -; j_gene: TRBJ1-1; d_gene: -; CDR3aa: CASSPQSTGSNTEAFF; CDR3nt: TGTGCCAGCTCACCACAGTCCACAGGGAGCAACACTGAAGCTTTCTTT
v_gene: TRBV10-3; abundance: -; j_gene: TRBJ2-5; d_gene: TRBD1; CDR3aa: CAISEIEQGETQYF; CDR3nt: TGTGCCATCAGTGAGATCGAACAGGGGGAGACCCAGTACTTC
v_gene: TRBV9; abundance: -; j_gene: TRBJ1-2; d_gene: -; CDR3aa: CASSPSGGAYGYTF; CDR3nt: TGTGCCAGCAGCCCTAGTGGGGGGGCCTATGGCTACACCTTC
v_gene: TRBV28; abundance: -; j_gene: TRBJ1-2; d_gene: -; CDR3aa: CASSRQTGDGYTF; CDR3nt: TGTGCCAGCAGCCGTCAGACAGGAGATGGCTACACCTTC
v_gene: TRBV11-2; abundance: -; j_gene: TRBJ1-3; d_gene: TRBD1; CDR3aa: CASSWDRDGNTIYF; CDR3nt: TGTGCCAGCAGCTGGGACAGGGACGGAAACACCATATATTTT
v_gene: TRBV12-5; abundance: -; j_gene: TRBJ1-5; d_gene: -; CDR3aa: CASGWGERQPQHF; CDR3nt: TGTGCTAGTGGTTGGGGGGAAAGGCAGCCCCAGCATTTT
v_gene: TRBV5-1; abundance: -; j_gene: TRBJ1-1; d_gene: TRBD1; CDR3aa: CASSVGQGVGSEAEAFF; CDR3nt: TGCGCCAGCAGCGTGGGACAGGGGGTCGGAAGCGAAGCTGAAGCTTTCTTT
v_gene: TRBV10-3; abundance: -; j_gene: TRBJ1-6; d_gene: TRBD1; CDR3aa: CAIRAGQENSPLHF; CDR3nt: TGTGCCATCAGGGCCGGACAGGAAAATTCACCCCTCCACTTT
v_gene: TRBV4-2; abundance: -; j_gene: TRBJ2-2; d_gene: -; CDR3aa: CASNSGTGAGELFF; CDR3nt: TGTGCCAGCAACTCAGGGACGGGGGCCGGGGAGCTGTTTTTT
v_gene: TRBV5-4; abundance: -; j_gene: TRBJ1-3; d_gene: -; CDR3aa: CASSLGGTGNTIYF; CDR3nt: TGTGCCAGCAGCTTAGGGGGAACTGGAAACACCATATATTTT
v_gene: TRBV2; abundance: -; j_gene: TRBJ1-5; d_gene: -; CDR3aa: CAGSDFNQPQHF; CDR3nt: TGTGCTGGGAGCGACTTCAATCAGCCCCAGCATTTT
v_gene: TRBV10-3; abundance: -; j_gene: TRBJ1-5; d_gene: -; CDR3aa: CAIKDTISNQPQHF; CDR3nt: TGTGCCATCAAGGACACGATTAGCAATCAGCCCCAGCATTTT
v_gene: TRBV30; abundance: -; j_gene: TRBJ1-4; d_gene: -; CDR3aa: CACRNGGSEKLFF; CDR3nt: TGTGCCTGTAGGAACGGGGGTAGTGAAAAACTGTTTTTT
v_gene: TRBV10-3; abundance: few; j_gene: TRBJ1-3; d_gene: TRBD1; CDR3aa: CAVLDRGFSGNTIYF; CDR3nt: TGTGCCGTCCTAGACAGGGGCTTCTCTGGAAACACCATATATTTT
v_gene: TRBV4-1; abundance: -; j_gene: TRBJ2-1; d_gene: TRBD1; CDR3aa: CASSHGTGVYNEQFF; CDR3nt: TGCGCCAGCAGCCATGGGACAGGGGTTTACAATGAGCAGTTCTTC
v_gene: TRBV2; abundance: -; j_gene: TRBJ2-3; d_gene: TRBD2; CDR3aa: CASSESGRAPDTQYF; CDR3nt: TGTGCCAGCAGTGAGAGCGGGAGGGCCCCAGATACGCAGTATTTT
v_gene: TRBV3-1/TRBV3-2; abundance: -; j_gene: TRBJ1-2; d_gene: -; CDR3aa: CASSQTPQNYGYTF; CDR3nt: TGTGCCAGCAGCCAAACTCCACAGAACTATGGCTACACCTTC
v_gene: TRBV6-1; abundance: -; j_gene: TRBJ2-5; d_gene: TRBD2; CDR3aa: CASSESLAGQETQYF; CDR3nt: TGTGCCAGCAGTGAATCACTAGCGGGCCAAGAGACCCAGTACTTC
v_gene: TRBV20-1; abundance: -; j_gene: TRBJ1-4; d_gene: -; CDR3aa: CSASTGNEKLFF; CDR3nt: TGCAGTGCTAGTACAGGGAATGAAAAACTGTTTTTT
v_gene: TRBV6-2/TRBV6-3; abundance: -; j_gene: TRBJ2-1; d_gene: -; CDR3aa: CASSYGVAFYNEQFF; CDR3nt: TGTGCCAGCAGTTACGGAGTAGCGTTCTACAATGAGCAGTTCTTC
v_gene: TRBV7-9; abundance: -; j_gene: TRBJ2-2; d_gene: -; CDR3aa: CASSLYGANTGELFF; CDR3nt: TGTGCCAGCAGCTTATACGGAGCGAACACCGGGGAGCTGTTTTTT
v_gene: TRBV6-5; abundance: -; j_gene: TRBJ1-1; d_gene: TRBD1; CDR3aa: CASSLRPGQGKPEAFF; CDR3nt: TGTGCCAGCAGTTTAAGACCGGGACAGGGGAAACCTGAAGCTTTCTTT
v_gene: TRBV4-2; abundance: -; j_gene: TRBJ1-4; d_gene: -; CDR3aa: CASSQDLRVMATNEKLFF; CDR3nt: TGTGCCAGCAGCCAAGATTTAAGAGTTATGGCAACTAATGAAAAACTGTTTTTT
v_gene: TRBV7-2; abundance: -; j_gene: TRBJ1-1; d_gene: -; CDR3aa: CASSFWGVKDTEAFF; CDR3nt: TGTGCCAGCAGCTTTTGGGGGGTTAAAGACACTGAAGCTTTCTTT
v_gene: TRBV5-4; abundance: -; j_gene: TRBJ2-4; d_gene: TRBD1; CDR3aa: CASSSKDRENIQYF; CDR3nt: TGTGCCAGCAGCTCCAAGGACAGGGAAAACATTCAGTACTTC
v_gene: TRBV7-2; abundance: -; j_gene: TRBJ2-1; d_gene: TRBD1; CDR3aa: CASSFWGTGAVEQFF; CDR3nt: TGTGCCAGCAGCTTTTGGGGGACAGGGGCGGTTGAGCAGTTCTTC
v_gene: TRBV7-2; abundance: -; j_gene: TRBJ2-3; d_gene: TRBD2; CDR3aa: CASSLLPSGGSYTQYF; CDR3nt: TGTGCCAGCAGCTTACTCCCTAGCGGGGGGTCGTATACGCAGTATTTT
v_gene: TRBV29-1; abundance: -; j_gene: TRBJ2-3; d_gene: TRBD2; CDR3aa: CSVATSGGSDTQYF; CDR3nt: TGCAGCGTGGCCACTAGCGGGGGCTCAGATACGCAGTATTTT
v_gene: TRBV2; abundance: -; j_gene: TRBJ1-3; d_gene: -; CDR3aa: CASSAQRSNTIYF; CDR3nt: TGTGCCAGCAGTGCGCAGCGCTCAAACACCATATATTTT
v_gene: TRBV7-9; abundance: -; j_gene: TRBJ1-2; d_gene: -; CDR3aa: CASSSTEIGYTF; CDR3nt: TGTGCCAGCAGCTCGACAGAAATTGGCTACACCTTC
v_gene: TRBV7-6; abundance: -; j_gene: TRBJ2-1; d_gene: TRBD1; CDR3aa: CASSLDRDRVNEQFF; CDR3nt: TGTGCCAGCAGCTTAGACCGGGACAGGGTCAATGAGCAGTTCTTC
v_gene: TRBV25-1; abundance: -; j_gene: TRBJ1-1; d_gene: TRBD1; CDR3aa: CASSHGTGDTEAFF; CDR3nt: TGTGCCAGCAGTCATGGGACAGGGGACACTGAAGCTTTCTTT
v_gene: TRBV4-1; abundance: few; j_gene: TRBJ2-2; d_gene: -; CDR3aa: CASSQVDSVTGELFF; CDR3nt: TGCGCCAGCAGCCAAGTGGATAGCGTGACCGGGGAGCTGTTTTTT
v_gene: TRBV7-2; abundance: -; j_gene: TRBJ1-1; d_gene: -; CDR3aa: CASSFPRGGTEAFF; CDR3nt: TGTGCCAGCAGCTTCCCGAGGGGGGGGACTGAAGCTTTCTTT
v_gene: TRBV27; abundance: few; j_gene: TRBJ1-4; d_gene: TRBD1; CDR3aa: CASSSQQGQDYEKLFF; CDR3nt: TGTGCCAGCAGTTCTCAGCAGGGACAGGATTATGAAAAACTGTTTTTT